The clone carrying this T cell receptor beta chain was counted ten times or more. Its target is unknown. This CDR3 spans 16 amino acids. Germline V lookup: CDR1 SEHNR, CDR2 FQNEAQ (reference sequence). V was shortened by 4 bases and J by 1 base, with 11 bases between the two germline ends. The entry originates in a study of T cell repertoires in cytomegalovirus infection. Study as a whole: Matching HLA type, along with CMV infection, was indicated by public TCR beta signatures. General study results and limits: Totalled public TCR beta family frequency picked out people who carried CMV plus the relevant HLA. HLA-C-restricted CMV-specific TCR beta clonotypes were dominant in the ex vivo response.

One entry per CDR3 protein, called by TCRdb with MiXCR from the reads. The sample includes 150,000 to 200,000 distinct CDR3 sequences, around 15% of them seen just once. This TCR came from a human donor in good health (CMV status not recorded). Some clones in this sample may be carry-over from other donors' samples. This chain uses TRBV7-9 with TRBJ2-6, with D unclear. Sequencing used PBMCs. The CDR3 spells CASSSGRISGANVLTF. DNA of the CDR3: TGTGCCAGCAGCTCCGGACGGATTTCTGGGGCCAACGTCCTGACTTTC.